This is a list of T cell receptor beta chains from one sample in a study of blood T cell repertoires in COVID-19. Repertoires were generated with immunoSEQ multiplex PCR, while TCRdb's copy carries only in-frame clones and drops some. The table includes about 250,000 clones, 84% detected once. The source material was peripheral blood. The source is a woman in her thirties or forties who had recovered from COVID-19. The CDR3 runs from the conserved cysteine through the conserved F or W. Each record gives: CDR3 DNA, CDR3 protein, J gene, V gene, D gene, clone size. A D gene is named only where the DNA matches it firmly. Only some rows state a clone size, as once, few, many or a class for expanded clones.

TGTGCCAGCAGTTTAGGGAAGGGCAGGGGGCGCTTGGGTGAGCAGTTCTTC,CASSLGKGRGRLGEQFF,TRBJ2-1,TRBV27,TRBD1,NA
TGTGCCAGCATCTCGGGGAGGGCGGGCTACAATGAGCAGTTCTTC,CASISGRAGYNEQFF,TRBJ2-1,TRBV7-9,TRBD2,NA
TGTGCCAGCAGTTTACGTTCAGGGGAGCAGTTCTTC,CASSLRSGEQFF,TRBJ2-1,TRBV12-3/TRBV12-4,NA,NA
TGCGCCAGCAGCCGGGGAACAGGAGATTCCTACGAGCAGTACTTC,CASSRGTGDSYEQYF,TRBJ2-7,TRBV4-1,NA,NA
TGCAGCGTTGAAGATCCCAGGGACAGGGGCTACGAGCAGTACTTC,CSVEDPRDRGYEQYF,TRBJ2-7,TRBV29-1,TRBD1,NA
TGTGCCTGGAGTGGGCGTCTGGGCCAGCCCCAGCATTTT,CAWSGRLGQPQHF,TRBJ1-5,TRBV30,NA,NA
TGCGCCAGCAGCCAAGTGGAGAGCGGGGGGGCCCTCGGCGATGAGCAGTTCTTC,CASSQVESGGALGDEQFF,TRBJ2-1,TRBV4-1,TRBD2,NA
TGTGCCAGCAGCTTGGGACAGGGGGGCTACGAGCAGTACTTC,CASSLGQGGYEQYF,TRBJ2-7,TRBV3-1/TRBV3-2,TRBD1,NA
TGTGCCAGCAGCTCCCAGGGGACGCAGCCCCAGCATTTT,CASSSQGTQPQHF,TRBJ1-5,TRBV7-2,NA,NA
TGTGCCACCAGTGATTCGGGTGGAGCTTTCTTT,CATSDSGGAFF,TRBJ1-1,TRBV24-1,NA,NA
TGTGCCAGCAGTGGCAGGGCGCTACCTGATCAGCCCCAGCATTTT,CASSGRALPDQPQHF,TRBJ1-5,TRBV6-4,NA,once
TGCGCCAGCACCCGGGACACGACTCAAGAGACCCAGTACTTC,CASTRDTTQETQYF,TRBJ2-5,TRBV5-1,NA,NA
TGTGCCAGCAGCCCACGGGGGGCTTTTGGCTACACCTTC,CASSPRGAFGYTF,TRBJ1-2,TRBV12-3/TRBV12-4,NA,NA
TGTGCCAGCAGTTCATACAGGGGGGGTGAAGCTTTCTTT,CASSSYRGGEAFF,TRBJ1-1,TRBV2,TRBD1,few
TGTGCCAGCAGCTTAGGGGGAGGGATGTCTACTGGAAACACCATATATTTT,CASSLGGGMSTGNTIYF,TRBJ1-3,TRBV7-9,NA,NA
TGTGCCAGCAGCCAAGAGCGGGGGTCAGATACGCAGTATTTT,CASSQERGSDTQYF,TRBJ2-3,TRBV3-1/TRBV3-2,TRBD2,NA
TGTGCCAGCAGTCGTCTTAGCGGGGGATACAATGAGCAGTTCTTC,CASSRLSGGYNEQFF,TRBJ2-1,TRBV28,TRBD2,NA
TGTGCCACCGGTCCAAGGGGAAGCTCTGGGGCCAACGTCCTGACTTTC,CATGPRGSSGANVLTF,TRBJ2-6,TRBV24-1,NA,NA
TGTGCCAGCAGCGTAGCTCTCGGGAATTCACCCCTCCACTTT,CASSVALGNSPLHF,TRBJ1-6,TRBV9,NA,NA
TGTGCCAGCTCACCACCGCCTGGAGGGGACATTCAGTACTTC,CASSPPPGGDIQYF,TRBJ2-4,TRBV18,NA,NA
TGTGCCAGCAACCCCGCCCAGGGAACTCAGCCCCAGCATTTT,CASNPAQGTQPQHF,TRBJ1-5,TRBV2,NA,NA
TGTGCCAGCAGTTTATCGACTAGCGGGGGGGCATACGAGCAGTACTTC,CASSLSTSGGAYEQYF,TRBJ2-7,TRBV28,TRBD2,NA
TGTGCCAGCTCACCCTGGACAGGGAGTGTCGAGCAGTTCTTC,CASSPWTGSVEQFF,TRBJ2-1,TRBV18,TRBD1,NA
TGCGCCAGCAGCCCGCGGGGGGGGCTGGTGAACACTGAAGCTTTCTTT,CASSPRGGLVNTEAFF,TRBJ1-1,TRBV5-1,NA,NA
TGTGCCAGCAGCCACCGGGACAGGGGGCTGGATTCACCCCTCCACTTT,CASSHRDRGLDSPLHF,TRBJ1-6,TRBV11-2,TRBD1,medium-sized
TGCAGCGCCGCACAGGGGACGAACACTGAAGCTTTCTTT,CSAAQGTNTEAFF,TRBJ1-1,TRBV29-1,TRBD1,few
TGTGCCAGCAGTCTCAGCTCCTATAATTCACCCCTCCACTTT,CASSLSSYNSPLHF,TRBJ1-6,TRBV28,NA,few
TGTGCCAGCAGCCTGGGACAGGGGAACACTGAAGCTTTCTTT,CASSLGQGNTEAFF,TRBJ1-1,TRBV6-5,TRBD1,few
TGCGCCAGCAGCCTAACGGACAGGGGGCCCTACGAGCAGTACTTC,CASSLTDRGPYEQYF,TRBJ2-7,TRBV5-1,TRBD1,NA
TGTGCCAGTAGTGTGGGACAGGGGGGTGGTCAGCCCCAGCATTTT,CASSVGQGGGQPQHF,TRBJ1-5,TRBV19,TRBD1,NA
TGTGCCAGCGGGGCGGGGGCAATGAACACTGAAGCTTTCTTT,CASGAGAMNTEAFF,TRBJ1-1,TRBV7-9,NA,NA
TGTGCCAGCAGCTTAGTTTTATCCGGGGAGCTGTTTTTT,CASSLVLSGELFF,TRBJ2-2,TRBV7-8,NA,once
TGTGCCAGCAGCCTCATTAGCGGCGTGAACGGGGAGCTGTTTTTT,CASSLISGVNGELFF,TRBJ2-2,TRBV7-2,NA,NA
TGTGCCAGCAGCTCCCCCAATCAGGAATTCACTGAAGCTTTCTTT,CASSSPNQEFTEAFF,TRBJ1-1,TRBV7-9,NA,NA
TGCGCCAGCAGCTTGGGAGGAGGGGCCCCCTCCACTGAAGCTTTCTTT,CASSLGGGAPSTEAFF,TRBJ1-1,TRBV5-1,NA,NA
TGCGCCAGCAGCTTGTTGACAGGGGGTGCCGAGCAGTACTTC,CASSLLTGGAEQYF,TRBJ2-7,TRBV5-1,TRBD1,NA
TGCGCCAGCAGTCCTTTTCCCGGGACAGGGTCAAGTTTGCGACGTGGCACTGAAGCTTTCTTT,CASSPFPGTGSSLRRGTEAFF,TRBJ1-1,TRBV10-1,TRBD1,NA
TGTGCCAGCAGTCAGGGGGGGAGCACTGAAGCTTTCTTT,CASSQGGSTEAFF,TRBJ1-1,TRBV6-6,TRBD1,NA
TGTGCCAGCAGTCGACAGGGTTGGAATTCACCCCTCCACTTT,CASSRQGWNSPLHF,TRBJ1-6,TRBV6-2/TRBV6-3,TRBD1,few
TGTGCCAGCAGGACAGGGTACGAAAAACTGTTTTTT,CASRTGYEKLFF,TRBJ1-4,TRBV12-3/TRBV12-4,TRBD1,NA
TGTGCCAGCAGCCAAGATCACCCCGGGACAGCAAGCAATCAGCCCCAGCATTTT,CASSQDHPGTASNQPQHF,TRBJ1-5,TRBV3-1/TRBV3-2,TRBD1,many
TGTGCCAGCGGCCTCATCGCTGAAGCTTTCTTT,CASGLIAEAFF,TRBJ1-1,TRBV28,NA,NA
TGTGCCAGCTCCCGAGGGCCTACAGATACGCAGTATTTT,CASSRGPTDTQYF,TRBJ2-3,TRBV18,NA,NA
TGTGCCAGCAGCTCGGGGGACAGGGCTTCTCGGGGAGCTTTCTTT,CASSSGDRASRGAFF,TRBJ1-1,TRBV5-6,TRBD1,NA
TGCAGTGCTAGATCAGGGCACGAGCAGTACTTC,CSARSGHEQYF,TRBJ2-7,TRBV20-1,NA,NA
TGTGCCATCGGGGGGATGAACACTGAAGCTTTCTTT,CAIGGMNTEAFF,TRBJ1-1,TRBV28,NA,NA
TGTGCCAGCAGTCCTGGGACAGGGTATGAGACCCAGTACTTC,CASSPGTGYETQYF,TRBJ2-5,TRBV27,TRBD1,NA
TGCAGCGTTAGGGGTTACACTGAAGCTTTCTTT,CSVRGYTEAFF,TRBJ1-1,TRBV29-1,NA,NA
TGTGCCAGCAGCCTCCCTACCCCGATTAATAATGAGCAGTTCTTC,CASSLPTPINNEQFF,TRBJ2-1,TRBV28,NA,NA
TGTGCCAGCTCCTGGACTGTCTCCTACGAGCAGTACTTC,CASSWTVSYEQYF,TRBJ2-7,TRBV7-2,NA,few
TGCGCCAGCAGCCAATCTCCCCGTCAGCCCCAGCATTTT,CASSQSPRQPQHF,TRBJ1-5,TRBV4-1,NA,NA
TGTGCCAGCAGTTCCCCTCTAGCGGGGGGACGTATCAACTCCTACGAGCAGTACTTC,CASSSPLAGGRINSYEQYF,TRBJ2-7,TRBV28,TRBD2,NA
TGTGCCAGCAGCTCCTTCGGACAGGGAAATTCACCCCTCCACTTT,CASSSFGQGNSPLHF,TRBJ1-6,TRBV5-4,TRBD1,NA
TGTGCCAGCAGCGTAGGTGGGCTTCGGGAGACCCAGTACTTC,CASSVGGLRETQYF,TRBJ2-5,TRBV9,NA,NA